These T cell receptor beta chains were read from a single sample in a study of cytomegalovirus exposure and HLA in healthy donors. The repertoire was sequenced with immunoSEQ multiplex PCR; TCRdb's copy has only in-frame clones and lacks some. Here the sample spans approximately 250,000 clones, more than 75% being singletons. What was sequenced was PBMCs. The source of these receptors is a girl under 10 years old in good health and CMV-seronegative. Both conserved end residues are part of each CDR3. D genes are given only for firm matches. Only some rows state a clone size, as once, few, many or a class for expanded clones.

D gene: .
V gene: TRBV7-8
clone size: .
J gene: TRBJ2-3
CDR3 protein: CASSLASRTSTDTQYF
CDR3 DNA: TGTGCCAGCAGCTTAGCGAGCAGGACTAGCACAGATACGCAGTATTTT

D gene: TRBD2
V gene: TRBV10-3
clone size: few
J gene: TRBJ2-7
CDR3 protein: CAISDAAGYEQYF
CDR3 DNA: TGTGCCATCAGTGACGCAGCGGGATACGAGCAGTACTTC

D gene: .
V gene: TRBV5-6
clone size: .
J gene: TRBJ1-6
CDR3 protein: CASSLVQGVRRSYNSPLHF
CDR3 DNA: TGTGCCAGCAGCTTGGTACAGGGAGTTCGCCGGTCCTATAATTCACCCCTCCACTTT

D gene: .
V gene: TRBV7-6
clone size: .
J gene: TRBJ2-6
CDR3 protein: CASSLVRDLPSGANVLTF
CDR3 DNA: TGTGCCAGCAGCTTAGTCAGGGACTTACCCTCTGGGGCCAACGTCCTGACTTTC

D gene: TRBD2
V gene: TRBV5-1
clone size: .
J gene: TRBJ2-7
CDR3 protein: CASSLSRESEQYF
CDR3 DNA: TGCGCCAGCAGCTTATCGCGGGAGAGCGAGCAGTACTTC

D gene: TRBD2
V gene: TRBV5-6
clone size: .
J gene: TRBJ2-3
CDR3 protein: CASSLLAGGFTDTQYF
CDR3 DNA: TGTGCCAGCAGCTTACTAGCGGGGGGGTTCACAGATACGCAGTATTTT

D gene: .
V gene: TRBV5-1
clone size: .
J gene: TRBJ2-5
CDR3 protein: CASSTGRSEETQYF
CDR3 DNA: TGCGCCAGCAGCACAGGACGGAGCGAGGAGACCCAGTACTTC

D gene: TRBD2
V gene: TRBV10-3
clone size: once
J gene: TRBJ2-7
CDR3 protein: CAISDVLLAASYEQYF
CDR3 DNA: TGTGCCATCAGTGACGTATTGCTAGCGGCTTCCTACGAGCAGTACTTC

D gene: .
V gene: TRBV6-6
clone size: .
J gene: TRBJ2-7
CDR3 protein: CASRPSDRTYEQYF
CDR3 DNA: TGTGCCAGCAGACCTTCTGACAGAACCTACGAGCAGTACTTC

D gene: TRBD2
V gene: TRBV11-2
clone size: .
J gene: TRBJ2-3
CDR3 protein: CASSRSGGGTDTQYF
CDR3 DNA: TGTGCCAGCAGCCGGAGCGGGGGAGGAACAGATACGCAGTATTTT

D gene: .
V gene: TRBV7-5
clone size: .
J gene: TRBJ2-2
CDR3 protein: CARSFGGLNTGELFF
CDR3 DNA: TGTGCCAGAAGCTTCGGGGGGCTGAACACCGGGGAGCTGTTTTTT

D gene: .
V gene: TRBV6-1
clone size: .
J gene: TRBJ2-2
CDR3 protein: CASMLRRGNTGELFF
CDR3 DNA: TGTGCCAGCATGCTCCGACGAGGAAACACCGGGGAGCTGTTTTTT

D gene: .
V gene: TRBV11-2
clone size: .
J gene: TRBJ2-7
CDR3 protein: CASSLDRGSSYEQYF
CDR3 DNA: TGTGCCAGCAGCTTAGACAGGGGTTCATCCTACGAGCAGTACTTC

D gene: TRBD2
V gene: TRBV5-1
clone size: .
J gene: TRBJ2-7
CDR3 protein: CASSFFPSGRSSYEQYF
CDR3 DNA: TGCGCCAGCAGCTTCTTCCCCAGCGGGAGGAGCTCCTACGAGCAGTACTTC

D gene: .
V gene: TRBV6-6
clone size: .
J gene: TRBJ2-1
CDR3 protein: CASSYLRVSYNEQFF
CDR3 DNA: TGTGCCAGCAGTTACCTCAGGGTCTCCTACAATGAGCAGTTCTTC

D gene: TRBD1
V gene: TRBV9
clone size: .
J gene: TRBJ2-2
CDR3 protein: CASSLQGANTGELFF
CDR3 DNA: TGTGCCAGCAGCCTACAGGGGGCGAACACCGGGGAGCTGTTTTTT

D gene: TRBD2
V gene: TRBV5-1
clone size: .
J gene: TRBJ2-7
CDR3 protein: CASSLANVAGGFYEQYF
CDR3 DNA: TGCGCCAGCAGCTTGGCTAACGTAGCGGGGGGGTTCTACGAGCAGTACTTC

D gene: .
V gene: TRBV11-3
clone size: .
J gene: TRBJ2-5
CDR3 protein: CASKKGGGQETQYF
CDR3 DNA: TGTGCCAGCAAGAAAGGGGGGGGACAAGAGACCCAGTACTTC

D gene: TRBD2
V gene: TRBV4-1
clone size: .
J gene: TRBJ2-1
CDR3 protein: CASSQGGLALQNEQFF
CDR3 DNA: TGCGCCAGCAGCCAAGGGGGACTAGCACTCCAAAATGAGCAGTTCTTC

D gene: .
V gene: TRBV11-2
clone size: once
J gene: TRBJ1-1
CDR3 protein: CASSLSLANTEAFF
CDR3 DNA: TGTGCCAGCAGCTTAAGTCTGGCGAACACTGAAGCTTTCTTT

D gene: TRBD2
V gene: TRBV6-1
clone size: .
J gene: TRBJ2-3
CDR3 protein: CASTAGLAGDHTQYF
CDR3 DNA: TGTGCCAGCACCGCGGGACTAGCGGGCGACCATACGCAGTATTTT

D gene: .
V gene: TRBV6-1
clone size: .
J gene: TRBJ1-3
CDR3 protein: CASSEPGGGGNTIYF
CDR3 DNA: TGTGCCAGCAGTGAGCCCGGGGGGGGAGGAAACACCATATATTTT

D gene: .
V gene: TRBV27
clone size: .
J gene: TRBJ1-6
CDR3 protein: CASSRDTYNSPLHF
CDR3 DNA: TGTGCCAGCAGTCGGGACACTTATAATTCACCCCTCCACTTT

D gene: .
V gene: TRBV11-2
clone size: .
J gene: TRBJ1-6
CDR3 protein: CASSPSGSYNSPLHF
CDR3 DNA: TGTGCCAGCAGCCCCTCAGGGTCCTATAATTCACCCCTCCACTTT

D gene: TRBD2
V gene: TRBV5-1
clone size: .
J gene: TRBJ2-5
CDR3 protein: CASSLRTSGGSRETQYF
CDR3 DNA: TGCGCCAGCAGCTTAAGGACTAGCGGGGGGTCGCGAGAGACCCAGTACTTC

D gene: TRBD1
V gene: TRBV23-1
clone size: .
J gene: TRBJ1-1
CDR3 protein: CASSHSTGGESLNTEAFF
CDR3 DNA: TGCGCCAGCAGTCACTCAACAGGGGGAGAGAGTTTGAACACTGAAGCTTTCTTT

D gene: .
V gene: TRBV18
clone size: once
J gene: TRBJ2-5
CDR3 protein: CASSRYREETQYF
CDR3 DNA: TGTGCCAGCTCACGGTACAGGGAAGAGACCCAGTACTTC

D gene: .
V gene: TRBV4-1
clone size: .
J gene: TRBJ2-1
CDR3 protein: CASSPLPQGGYNEQFF
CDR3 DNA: TGCGCCAGCAGCCCTCTTCCCCAGGGGGGATACAATGAGCAGTTCTTC

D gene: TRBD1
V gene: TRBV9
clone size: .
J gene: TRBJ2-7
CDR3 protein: CASSVQGADEQYF
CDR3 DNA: TGTGCCAGCAGCGTCCAGGGGGCCGACGAGCAGTACTTC

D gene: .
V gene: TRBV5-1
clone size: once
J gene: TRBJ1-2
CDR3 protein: CASSWIPGQTTNYGYTF
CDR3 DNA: TGCGCCAGCAGCTGGATACCGGGACAAACGACTAACTATGGCTACACCTTC

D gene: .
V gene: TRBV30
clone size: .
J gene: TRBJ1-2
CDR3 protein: CAWKKQLTNYGYTF
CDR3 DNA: TGTGCCTGGAAGAAACAGCTTACTAACTATGGCTACACCTTC

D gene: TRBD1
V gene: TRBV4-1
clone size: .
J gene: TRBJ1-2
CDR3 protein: CASSQDVAGGNYGYTF
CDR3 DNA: TGCGCCAGCAGCCAAGATGTCGCAGGGGGGAACTATGGCTACACCTTC

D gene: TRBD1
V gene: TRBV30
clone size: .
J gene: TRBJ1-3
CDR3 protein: CAWKETRGDTIYF
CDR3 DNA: TGTGCCTGGAAGGAGACCAGGGGGGACACCATATATTTT

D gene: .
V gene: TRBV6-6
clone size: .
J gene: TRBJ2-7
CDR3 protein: CASTGRATYEQYF
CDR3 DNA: TGTGCCAGCACGGGCAGGGCGACCTACGAGCAGTACTTC

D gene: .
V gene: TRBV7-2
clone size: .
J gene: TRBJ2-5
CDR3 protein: CASSLSPSRGETQYF
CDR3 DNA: TGTGCCAGCAGCTTAAGCCCGAGCAGGGGAGAGACCCAGTACTTC